One sample yielded the 29 T cell receptor beta chains listed below, sequenced in a study of cytomegalovirus exposure and HLA in healthy donors. Primers included in the PCR were 60 Vbeta and 13 Jbeta primers. TCRdb's table, derived via immunoSEQ multiplex PCR, lists solely in-frame clones and lacks some. This table has approximately 160,000 clones, around 80% appearing once. The specimen was PBMCs. The receptor source for this set is a human donor in good health.

The chain employs TRBV7-9 and TRBJ1-5, with 7 bases aligning to TRBD1. CDR1 is SEHNR, CDR2 FQNEAQ, per germline (reference sequence). The J segment lost 2 bases and the V segment lost 7 bases, leaving 2 bases of the junction unmatched. The CDR3 has 13 amino acids. CDR3 coding DNA: TGTGCCAGCACCCAGGGGGGCAATCAGCCCCAGCATTTT. This codes for CASTQGGNQPQHF.

The rearrangement links TRBV5-4 to TRBJ1-2, with D unclear. There are 14 residues in the CDR3. Germline CDR1 reads SGHNT; CDR2 reads YYREEE (reference sequence). V shed 3 bases and J shed 5 bases, with 14 bases lying between them. The CDR3 coding sequence is TGTGCCAGCAGCTGGGCAGGACGAGGGTATGGCTACACCTTC. Translating it yields CASSWAGRGYGYTF.

The chain combines TRBV2 with TRBJ1-5, with TRBD1 as a possible D gene (6 bases). V was clipped by 7 bases and J by 1 base, with 11 bases between them. CDR3 length: 14 amino acids. Germline-derived CDR1 and CDR2 are SNHLY and FYNNEI. The CDR3: CASKWDNSNQPQHF. The CDR3 region has the DNA TGTGCCAGCAAATGGGACAACAGCAATCAGCCCCAGCATTTT.

V is TRBV6-4 and J is TRBJ1-1; D remains unclear. Trimming shortened V by 5 bases and J by 1 base, and 20 bases separated the two germline ends. This CDR3 has 17 amino acids. Germline V CDR1 and CDR2: MRHNA, SNTAGT. As DNA, the CDR3 is TGTGCCAGCAGTATGGTCTTAAGTGGGCAGGCGAACACTGAAGCTTTCTTT. It yields the protein CASSMVLSGQANTEAFF.

CDR3 nucleotides: TGTGCCAGCAGTTACCCCCGGGACAGCAACTACGAGCAGTACTTC. This translates into CASSYPRDSNYEQYF. This sequence joins TRBV6-6 and TRBJ2-7, with 7 bases aligning to TRBD1. This CDR3 region has 15 residues. Trimming cost V 2 bases and J 3 bases; bases outside gene matches: 7. Per germline, CDR1 MNHNY and CDR2 SVGAGI (reference sequence).

The J gene is TRBJ2-3, the V gene TRBV9, with D hard to call. Per germline, CDR1 SGDLS and CDR2 YYNGEE. CDR3 length equals 14 residues. V lost 3 bases to trimming and J lost 0 bases, with 8 bases between them. The CDR3 loop is CASSARASTDTQYF. The CDR3 DNA reads as TGTGCCAGCAGCGCCCGCGCAAGCACAGATACGCAGTATTTT.

This clone was found a few times. CDR3 sequence: CASSDMGGNYEQYF. CDR3 coding DNA: TGTGCCAGCAGCGACATGGGGGGTAACTACGAGCAGTACTTC. This sequence joins TRBV5-6 and TRBJ2-7; D may be TRBD2 (6 bases). Per germline, CDR1 SGHDT and CDR2 YYEEEE. The CDR3 sequence is 14 residues long. Trimming stripped 4 bases from V and 3 bases from J, with 14 bases between.

This clone was counted once. This rearrangement joins TRBV5-1 to TRBJ1-2; the match to TRBD1 covers 7 bases. V gave up 3 bases and J gave up 3 bases; unmatched junction bases: 8. Germline loops: CDR1 SGHRS, CDR2 YFSETQ. This CDR3 comprises 15 residues. The CDR3 region is CASSWGTETYYGYTF. DNA of the CDR3: TGCGCCAGCAGCTGGGGGACAGAGACCTACTATGGCTACACCTTC.

Concerning this clone itself: The germline gene is not matched at one end of the junction; a read error may be the cause. The chain combines TRBV7-9 with TRBJ1-1; perhaps TRBD1 as D (5 bases). The germline gives CDR1 SEHNR, CDR2 FQNEAQ (reference sequence). The CDR3 consists of 12 residues. The CDR3 reads CSSSLGAGEAFF. DNA of the CDR3: TGTTCCAGCAGCTTAGGGGCAGGTGAAGCTTTCTTT.

The rearrangement links TRBV15 to TRBJ2-2; possibly TRBD1 for D (6 bases). This CDR3 has 15 residues. Trimming removed 8 bases at V and 1 base at J, with 14 bases between. Germline lookup yields CDR1 LNHNV and CDR2 YYDKDF (reference sequence). CDR3: CATGRVQGNTGELFF. Here the CDR3 DNA reads TGTGCCACCGGGCGAGTACAGGGGAACACCGGGGAGCTGTTTTTT.

A few counts support this clone. The V gene is TRBV10-3, the J gene TRBJ2-7, with 7 bases aligning to TRBD1. This CDR3 comprises 14 residues. V dropped 4 bases and J dropped 7; count of bases not matched to a gene: 10. CDR1 and CDR2 (germline): ENHRY, SYGVKD. The CDR3 DNA reads as TGTGCCATCAGTGGGGGACAGCCCGCAAGGGAGCAGTACTTC. It encodes CAISGGQPAREQYF.

This chain links TRBV5-4 with TRBJ1-1; perhaps TRBD1 as D (5 bases). Germline V CDR1 and CDR2: SGHNT, YYREEE (reference sequence). V was pared by 0 bases and J by 4 bases, with 10 bases between. The CDR3 totals 14 residues. The chain's CDR3 is CASSLGGAATEAFF. DNA for the CDR3: TGTGCCAGCAGCTTGGGTGGGGCGGCCACTGAAGCTTTCTTT.

The CDR3 spells CASSQPRDRYPYEQYF. CDR3 nucleotides: TGTGCCAGCAGCCAACCCCGGGACAGGTACCCCTACGAGCAGTACTTC. The V and J genes are TRBV7-9 and TRBJ2-7; TRBD1 matches at 8 bases. The CDR3 covers 16 residues. Unmatched junction bases numbered 11, after V lost 5 bases and J lost 2 bases. Germline V lookup: CDR1 SEHNR, CDR2 FQNEAQ (reference sequence).

This chain links TRBV6-6 with TRBJ2-1; 10 bases map to TRBD2. Trimming at V came to 6 bases and at J to 3 bases, leaving 5 bases not matched to a gene. Looked up from germline, CDR1 is MNHNY and CDR2 is SVGAGI (reference sequence). This CDR3 has 15 amino acids. The CDR3 DNA reads as TGTGCCAGCAGGCCCGCTAGCGGGGGCTACAATGAGCAGTTCTTC. Its protein is CASRPASGGYNEQFF.

This chain connects TRBV6-1 to TRBJ2-7; a possible D gene is TRBD1 (6 bases). V was shortened by 6 bases and J by 3 bases, with 12 bases between the two germline ends. This CDR3 spans 13 amino acids. The V gene's germline CDR1 is MNHNS and CDR2 SASEGT. CDR3 loop: CASREGVFYEQYF. The CDR3 DNA follows: TGTGCCAGCAGAGAGGGGGTCTTCTACGAGCAGTACTTC.

CDR3 in DNA: TGTGCCAGCAGTTACTCGCCCGAAGACAGGGGCTACGAGCAGTACTTC. It encodes CASSYSPEDRGYEQYF. The chain joins TRBV6-6 to TRBJ2-7; the match to TRBD1 covers 8 bases. CDR3 length equals 16 residues. V was clipped by 0 bases and J by 3 bases; unmatched bases: 7. Germline V gene lookup returns CDR1 MNHNY and CDR2 SVGAGI (reference sequence).

The rearrangement joins TRBV11-2 to TRBJ2-7, with 9 bases fitting TRBD2. Germline values: CDR1 SGHAT, CDR2 FQNNGV. This CDR3 region has 14 residues. Losses at the gene ends were 0 bases for V and 11 bases for J; bases not matched to a gene: 8. CDR3 amino acids: CASSLDGLAGLEYF. The CDR3 DNA is TGTGCCAGCAGCTTAGATGGTCTAGCGGGGCTCGAGTACTTC.

CDR3 sequence: CASSLELLGTSGVRASTDTQYF. Here the CDR3 DNA reads TGCGCCAGCAGCTTGGAATTGCTAGGGACTAGCGGGGTTAGGGCTAGCACAGATACGCAGTATTTT. The chain couples TRBV5-1 to TRBJ2-3; 13 bases agree with TRBD2. The J segment lost 0 bases and the V segment lost 0 bases, leaving 16 bases of the junction unmatched. Germline lookup yields CDR1 SGHRS and CDR2 YFSETQ. This CDR3 region has 22 residues.

V is TRBV28 and J is TRBJ1-4; no firm D call. V dropped 5 bases and J dropped 6 bases, with 16 bases sitting between them. Germline V gene sequence: CDR1 MDHEN, CDR2 SYDVKM. The CDR3 length is 15 residues. CDR3 sequence (DNA): TGTGCCAGCAGTCCTCCTCAGGTCCTTCATGAAAAACTGTTTTTT. Residues: CASSPPQVLHEKLFF.

About this clone itself: One junction end disagrees with the germline gene, perhaps due to a read error. The genes are TRBV18 and TRBJ1-2; TRBD1 matches at 9 bases. This CDR3 comprises 15 residues. Germline V gene lookup returns CDR1 KGHSH and CDR2 LQKENI. The CDR3 DNA reads as TGTGCCAGCCGACCCCGGACAGGGGAGTTTCATGGCTACCCCTTC. Its protein product is CASRPRTGEFHGYPF.

The chain combines TRBV9 with TRBJ2-7; D perhaps matches TRBD2 (6 bases). V was cut by 4 bases and J by 3 bases, with 11 bases left in between. Looked up from germline, CDR1 is SGDLS and CDR2 is YYNGEE. The CDR3 totals 13 residues. In DNA form, the CDR3 reads TGTGCCAGCAGCACCTCAGCGGGCTACGAGCAGTACTTC. Translation: CASSTSAGYEQYF.

CDR3 in amino acids: CASTIGRAPGETQYF. The DNA for the CDR3 is TGTGCCAGCACCATCGGCCGGGCCCCAGGGGAGACCCAGTACTTC. The chain has TRBV6-1 and TRBJ2-5; perhaps TRBD1 as D (5 bases). The germline gives CDR1 MNHNS, CDR2 SASEGT. This CDR3 is built from 15 residues. Trimming left V 7 bases short and J 5 bases short, with 20 bases between.

The rearrangement uses TRBV4-1 and TRBJ1-2, with 7 bases that match TRBD1. This CDR3 has 16 residues. Germline CDR1 and CDR2: MGHRA and YSYEKL. V shed 0 bases, J shed 3 bases, and the junction held 7 bases outside the gene matches. The CDR3 region is CASSQDRAGGYYGYTF. The CDR3 nucleotides are TGCGCCAGCAGCCAAGATAGGGCAGGGGGTTACTATGGCTACACCTTC.

J is TRBJ1-2 and V is TRBV9; D is unclear. Trimming shortened V by 0 bases and J by 7 bases, and 16 bases separated the two germline ends. The germline gives CDR1 SGDLS, CDR2 YYNGEE. The CDR3 is 15 residues long. CDR3 in amino acids: CASSVARELGLGYTF. The CDR3 region has the DNA TGTGCCAGCAGCGTAGCCCGGGAGTTGGGCCTTGGCTACACCTTC. The variable domain in full, completed from reference TRBV9 and TRBJ1-2, reads DSGVTQTPKHLITATGQRVTLRCSPRSGDLSVYWYQQSLDQGLQFLIQYYNGEERAKGNILERFSAQQFPDLHSELNLSSLELGDSALYFCASSVARELGLGYTFGSGTRLTVV.

The J gene is TRBJ1-6, the V gene TRBV2; D may be TRBD1 (5 bases). V lost 3 bases, J lost 0 bases, and 6 bases lay in between. Germline V CDR1 and CDR2: SNHLY, FYNNEI. The CDR3 sequence is 15 residues long. CDR3 amino acids: CASSDRVSYNSPLHF. In DNA form, the CDR3 reads TGTGCCAGCAGTGACAGGGTCTCCTATAATTCACCCCTCCACTTT.

The chain links TRBV14 to TRBJ2-7; TRBD1 aligns across 7 bases. Germline CDR1 SGHDN, CDR2 FVKESK. The CDR3 spans 15 residues. Germline trimming cut 4 bases from V and 2 bases from J; bases unmatched to any gene: 8. The DNA for the CDR3 is TGTGCCAGCAGCCTCCGGGACAGAGATCCCTACGAGCAGTACTTC. It codes for CASSLRDRDPYEQYF. The full variable domain, with the rest looked up from reference TRBV14 and TRBJ2-7, is EAGVTQFPSHSVIEKGQTVTLRCDPISGHDNLYWYRRVMGKEIKFLLHFVKESKQDESGMPNNRFLAERTGGTYSTLKVQPAELEDSGVYFCASSLRDRDPYEQYFGPGTRLTVT.

In this sample, this clone turned up once. The chain is built from TRBV2 and TRBJ1-2; D may be TRBD1 (5 bases). The CDR3 is 11 residues long. The ends were cut back, 4 bases at V and 7 bases at J, with 7 bases in the middle. CDR1 is SNHLY and CDR2 is FYNNEI in the germline V gene. Here the CDR3 DNA reads TGTGCCAGCAGTGCAGGGCCTGGCTACACCTTC. Encoded protein: CASSAGPGYTF. The full variable domain, rest sourced from reference TRBV2 and TRBJ1-2, is EPEVTQTPSHQVTQMGQEVILRCVPISNHLYFYWYRQILGQKVEFLVSFYNNEISEKSEIFDDQFSVERPDGSNFTLKIRSTKLEDSAMYFCASSAGPGYTFGSGTRLTVV.

This chain joins TRBV27 and TRBJ2-5; 7 bases map to TRBD2. The germline gives CDR1 MNHEY, CDR2 SMNVEV (reference sequence). This CDR3 is 15 amino acids long. Trimming took 5 bases from V and 5 from J; bases not matched to a gene: 11. The CDR3: CASSPGLGGKETQYF. The DNA for the CDR3 is TGTGCCAGCAGTCCAGGACTAGGAGGGAAGGAGACCCAGTACTTC.

J is TRBJ1-1 and V is TRBV2; 9 bases map to TRBD1. Germline V gene data show CDR1 as SNHLY and CDR2 as FYNNEI. There are 13 residues in the CDR3. V shed 6 bases, J shed 11 bases, and the junction held 10 bases outside the gene matches. CDR3 DNA: TGTGCCAGCAGACAGACAGGGGGTTTCGGGGCTTTCTTT. Protein sequence: CASRQTGGFGAFF.